This T cell receptor beta chain was documented in a study of blood T cell repertoires in COVID-19. Libraries were prepared by immunoSEQ multiplex PCR; TCRdb keeps only in-frame clonotypes and omits some of them. Among roughly 250,000 clones, more than 70% were seen once, and the ten largest hold 1% to 1.5%. The CDR3 sequence is 13 residues long. V lost 6 bases and J 1 base, leaving 9 bases between the germline ends. Self-reported history from a screening survey and questionnaire set each donor's cohort. The TCR comes from a woman aged 40 to 49 with acute COVID-19. This chain links TRBV12-3 or TRBV12-4 with TRBJ1-2; maybe TRBD1 (5 bases). The sequencing input was PBMCs or T cells enriched from blood (not recorded which). For the CDR3, the DNA is TGTGCCAGCAGAGTGACAGATAACTATGGCTACACCTTC. Translated, it gives CASRVTDNYGYTF.